This T cell receptor beta chain is drawn from a study of blood T cells in healthy people across ages. Germline V lookup: CDR1 SEHNR, CDR2 FQNEAQ (reference sequence). V lost 5 bases to trimming and J lost 8 bases, with 15 bases between them. This CDR3 region has 13 residues. A second PCR of roughly 7 to 11 cycles used a sample-barcoded 5' primer and a J-beta primer mix. MiXCR, applied by TCRdb to the 5' RACE reads, yields one record per CDR3 protein. The sample records over 1.5 million distinct CDR3 sequences, 49% being singletons. The J gene is TRBJ1-2, the V gene TRBV7-9; unclear D gene. Sequenced input: blood. This sequence originates from a woman aged 40 to 55 in good health. The CDR3 sequence is CASSVSLGLGYTF. The CDR3 DNA is TGTGCCAGCAGCGTAAGTCTGGGTTTAGGCTACACCTTC.